This T cell receptor (beta chain) was captured by sequencing in a study of T cells after yellow fever vaccination. In TCRdb, the 5' RACE reads were re-called with MiXCR into one record per CDR3 protein. The sample lists 110,000 or so distinct CDR3 sequences, around 6.7% seen once, with roughly 2.5% in the top ten. This clonotype was counted at least ten times. The length of the CDR3 is 15 residues. Germline CDR1 is LNHNV and CDR2 is YYDKDF (reference sequence). The V and J ends lost 0 bases and 8 bases respectively, with 16 bases between them. The sequencing used CD4+ T cells sorted from PBMCs, collected about 41 days after the first yellow fever vaccination. This sequence originates from a man between 18 and 29 years old who received the YFV17D yellow fever vaccine. The chain combines TRBV15 with TRBJ1-2, with a tentative D call TRBD1 (6 bases). This CDR3 is CATSRDYFPGEGYTF. The CDR3 DNA sequence: TGTGCCACCAGCAGAGATTATTTTCCAGGGGAGGGCTACACCTTC.